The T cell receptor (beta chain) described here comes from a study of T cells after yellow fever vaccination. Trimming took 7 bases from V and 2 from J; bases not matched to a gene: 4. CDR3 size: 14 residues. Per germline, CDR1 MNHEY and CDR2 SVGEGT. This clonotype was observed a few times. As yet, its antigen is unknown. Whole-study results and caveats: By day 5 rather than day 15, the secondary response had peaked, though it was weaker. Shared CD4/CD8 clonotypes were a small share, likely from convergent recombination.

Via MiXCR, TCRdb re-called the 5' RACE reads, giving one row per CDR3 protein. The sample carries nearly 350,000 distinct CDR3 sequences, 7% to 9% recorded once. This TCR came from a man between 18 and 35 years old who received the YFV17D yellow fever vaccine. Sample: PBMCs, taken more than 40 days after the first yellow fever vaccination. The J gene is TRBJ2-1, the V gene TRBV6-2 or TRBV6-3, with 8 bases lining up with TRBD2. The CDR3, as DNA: TGTGCCAGCAAAACTAGCGGAGCCTACAATGAGCAGTTCTTC. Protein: CASKTSGAYNEQFF.